Below are 3 T cell receptor beta chains sequenced from a single sample in a study of shared clonotypes between healthy human individuals (dated by TCRdb to 2020 to 2022). Library method: the immunoSEQ multiplex PCR assay. TCRdb retrieved this table from immuneACCESS and kept in-frame rearrangements only. Not all clones are present; in checked studies, unresolved V genes account for under half, and no reason is known for the remainder. This sample holds 550,000 to 850,000 clones; over 55% were observed only once. Together, the top ten hold about 1.7% of the sample. Sequenced input: memory CD4+ T cells sorted from blood. The label giving this sample's cell subset or site can be read as: CD45RA-negative fraction. These receptors all stem from a woman between 25 and 40 years old in good health.

The sample holds a few counts of this clone. This may arise from a read error, as a much more abundant clone is one base away. This same CDR3 is encoded by further DNA sequences in the sample. V is TRBV5-1 and J is TRBJ2-2, with D unresolved. This CDR3 comprises 13 residues. V lost 2 bases and J 5 bases, leaving 7 bases between the germline ends. The germline V gene encodes CDR1 SGHRS and CDR2 YFSETQ. The CDR3 protein is CASSFGQTGELFF. The CDR3 DNA reads TGCGCCAGCAGCTTTGGGCAGACCGGGGAGCTGTTTTTT.

The rearrangement joins TRBV18 to TRBJ2-5, with D perhaps TRBD1 or TRBD2 (5 bases each). V was cut by 6 bases and J by 3 bases, with 14 bases left in between. Germline V gives CDR1 KGHSH, CDR2 LQKENI. The CDR3 extends over 14 amino acids. The CDR3 DNA follows: TGTGCCAGCTCCCACGGGGCCGAAAAAGAGACCCAGTACTTC. As protein: CASSHGAEKETQYF.

The CDR3 DNA reads as TGTGCCAGCAGCCCTGGACTAGCGGGGGCCTACGAGCAGTACTTC. This translates into CASSPGLAGAYEQYF. The gene calls are TRBV5-6 and TRBJ2-7; TRBD2 matches 13 bases. Germline V CDR1 and CDR2: SGHDT, YYEEEE. The junction had 3 bases not matched to a gene; V was cut back by 4 bases and J by 2 bases. The CDR3 extends over 15 amino acids. Based on the CDR3 plus reference TRBV5-6 and TRBJ2-7, the full variable domain is DAGVTQSPTHLIKTRGQQVTLRCSPKSGHDTVSWYQQALGQGPQFIFQYYEEEERQRGNFPDRFSGHQFPNYSSELNVNALLLGDSALYLCASSPGLAGAYEQYFGPGTRLTVT.